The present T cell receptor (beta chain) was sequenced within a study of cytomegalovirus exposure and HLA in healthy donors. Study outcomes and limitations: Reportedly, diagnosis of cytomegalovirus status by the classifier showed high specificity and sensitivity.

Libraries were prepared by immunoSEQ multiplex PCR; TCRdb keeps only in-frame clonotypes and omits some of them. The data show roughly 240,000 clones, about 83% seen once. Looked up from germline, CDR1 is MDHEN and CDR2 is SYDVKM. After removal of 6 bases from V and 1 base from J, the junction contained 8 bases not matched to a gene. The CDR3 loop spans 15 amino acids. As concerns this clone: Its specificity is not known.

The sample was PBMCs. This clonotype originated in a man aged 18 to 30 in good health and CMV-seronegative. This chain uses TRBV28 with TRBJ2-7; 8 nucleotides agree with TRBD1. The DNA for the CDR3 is TGTGCCAGCAGACGGGACAGGATCGGATCCTACGAGCAGTACTTC. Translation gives CASRRDRIGSYEQYF.